This TCR beta chain was observed in a study of blood T cell repertoires in COVID-19. The overall study: COVID-19 samples, acute and convalescent, were from the United States, Italy and Spain. PBMCs, B-cell-depleted T cells, or T cells were the source of the cDNA or gDNA that made up the material.

Original processing methods: The authors estimated nucleated cell counts from reference gene primer amplification. Here immunoSEQ multiplex PCR was the method, and the copy in TCRdb shows in-frame clones only, minus some. From that table come the V and J calls and clone size; the DNA was used to work out D and trimming. The sample includes about 200,000 clones, roughly 84% seen only once; the top ten take roughly 4.5%. The germline CDR1 and CDR2 sequences are SGHTA and FQGNSA. The CDR3 has 17 amino acids. The V segment lost 5 bases and the J segment 6 bases; nucleotides outside the gene matches: 13. The sequenced material came from peripheral blood. This chain joins TRBV7-2 and TRBJ2-2; TRBD2 matches 9 bases. The sequence was collected from a woman older than 75 with acute or convalescent COVID-19. The CDR3 reads CASSPPRGSGSAGELFF. CDR3 sequence (DNA): TGTGCCAGCAGCCCGCCCCGGGGTAGCGGGAGCGCCGGGGAGCTGTTTTTT.